One and the same sample provided the 10 T cell receptor beta chains below, sequenced in a study of shared T cell receptors in the human thymus. TCRdb keeps only in-frame clones here, not all; method: immunoSEQ multiplex PCR. This table has about 500,000 clones, approximately 78% appearing once. The same data also went into a second study, on human thymus T cells.

Sequenced input: thymocytes. The origin of the receptors is a boy under two years old with a congenital heart defect.

This chain connects TRBV5-1 to TRBJ2-6; 9 positions match TRBD2. The CDR3 is 18 amino acids. Germline assignment: CDR1 SGHRS and CDR2 YFSETQ. Trimming took 2 bases from V and 0 from J; bases not matched to a gene: 6. The CDR3 loop is CASSFLAGNPSGANVLTF. The CDR3 DNA follows: TGCGCCAGCAGCTTTCTAGCGGGGAACCCCTCTGGGGCCAACGTCCTGACTTTC.

The chain is built from TRBV28 and TRBJ1-2; possible D gene TRBD1, 5 bases. Germline CDR1 MDHEN, CDR2 SYDVKM. V lost 5 bases and J 0 bases, leaving 16 bases between the germline ends. The CDR3 length is 16 residues. CDR3 region: CASSPTGGRANYGYTF. The CDR3 DNA follows: TGTGCCAGCAGTCCGACCGGGGGGAGAGCTAACTATGGCTACACCTTC.

The chain links TRBV29-1 to TRBJ1-5, with 9 bases fitting TRBD1. This CDR3 has 13 amino acids. CDR1 SQVTM and CDR2 ANQGSEA come from the germline V gene. Losses at the gene ends were 5 bases for V and 4 bases for J; bases not matched to a gene: 3. CDR3 in DNA: TGCAGCGTTCCCGGGACAGGGAATCAGCCCCAGCATTTT. Translated, it gives CSVPGTGNQPQHF.

The chain joins TRBV7-3 to TRBJ2-1; 8 nucleotides agree with TRBD2. CDR3 length: 13 residues. CDR1 is SGHTA and CDR2 is FQGTGA in the germline V gene. With 9 bases clipped from V and 7 bases from J, the junction kept 8 bases outside the gene matches. The CDR3 sequence is CARILAAWNEQFF. CDR3 in DNA: TGTGCCAGGATACTAGCGGCTTGGAATGAGCAGTTCTTC.

The V gene is TRBV5-1, the J gene TRBJ1-3; 11 bases fit TRBD1. The CDR3 sequence is 18 residues long. CDR1 and CDR2 from the germline V gene are SGHRS and YFSETQ. The junction had 9 bases not matched to a gene; V was cut back by 2 bases and J by 2 bases. The CDR3 nucleotides are TGCGCCAGCAGCTTACCGGGACAGGGGGGGGGAGCTGGAAACACCATATATTTT. Amino acid sequence: CASSLPGQGGGAGNTIYF.

This clone turned up a few times. This chain joins TRBV4-3 and TRBJ1-1, with 7 bases lining up with TRBD1. Trimming cost V 4 bases and J 5 bases; bases outside gene matches: 7. Germline CDR1 LGHNA, CDR2 YSLEER. The CDR3 length is 14 residues. The CDR3 coding sequence is TGCGCCAGCAGCCTCAGACAGGGAGGAACTGAAGCTTTCTTT. Translated: CASSLRQGGTEAFF.

The chain carries TRBV7-6 and TRBJ2-1; possible D gene TRBD2, 5 bases. Germline V gene data show CDR1 as SGHVS and CDR2 as FNYEAQ. This CDR3 contains 14 residues. The germline V and J ends were trimmed by 1 base and 9 bases, with 13 bases remaining between them. The CDR3 here is CASSLELEGREQFF. The CDR3 region has the DNA TGTGCCAGCAGCTTAGAACTAGAGGGCCGTGAGCAGTTCTTC.

The chain combines TRBV27 with TRBJ2-1, with TRBD2 identical over 12 bases. Germline lookup yields CDR1 MNHEY and CDR2 SMNVEV (reference sequence). This CDR3 is 17 amino acids long. Unmatched junction bases numbered 6, after V lost 6 bases and J lost 0 bases. The CDR3 protein is CASRGLAGKLSYNEQFF. The CDR3 nucleotides read TGTGCCAGCAGGGGACTAGCGGGTAAGCTCTCCTACAATGAGCAGTTCTTC.

This chain connects TRBV11-2 to TRBJ2-7; possibly TRBD2 for D (5 bases). Germline V CDR1 and CDR2: SGHAT, FQNNGV. The CDR3 has 15 residues. Trimming removed 0 bases from V and 2 bases from J, with 11 bases in between. The CDR3 here is CASSLDREQPYEQYF. Here the CDR3 DNA reads TGTGCCAGCAGCTTAGATCGGGAACAGCCCTACGAGCAGTACTTC.

This clone came up once. The junction differs from germline at one of its ends, possibly a read error. The chain is built from TRBV15 and TRBJ2-1; 7 bases agree with TRBD1. This CDR3 spans 15 amino acids. CDR1 and CDR2 from the germline V gene are LNHNV and YYDKDF (reference sequence). This chain's CDR3 is CATSRDVQGTPPRLF. CDR3 nucleotides: TGTGCCACCAGCAGAGATGTACAGGGGACGCCCCCGCGGCTCTTC.